These 20 T cell receptor beta chains share one sample of origin, sequenced in a study of vaccination effects on CD4 cells after COVID-19. With the ViraFEST assay, the study expanded antigen-specific CD4+ T cells using viral peptide pools, then sequenced them. Following culture for about ten days, CD4+ T cells were isolated. Recipients of the vaccine had no prior SARS-CoV-2 infection and negative nucleocapsid antibodies. The protocol was immunoSEQ multiplex PCR, while the TCRdb copy is restricted to in-frame clones and leaves out a portion. Among tens of thousands of clones listed, under 70% were seen once. Antigens for these TCRs are unknown. This material consisted of CD4+ T cells from PBMCs cultured with SARS-CoV-2 spike peptides, taken before COVID-19 vaccination. The source is a human donor who received a COVID-19 vaccine.

J is TRBJ2-7 and V is TRBV21-1; the table names TRBD2, a call not compared with the DNA. TRBV21-1 is given as a pseudogene. The CDR3 is made up of 18 amino acids. DNA for the CDR3: TGTGCCAGCAGCACCCGACCCGTGGCAGGGACTAACGAGGGGGAGCAGTACTTC. Translation: CASSTRPVAGTNEGEQYF.

The chain combines TRBV10-3 with TRBJ2-3, with D hard to call. The CDR3 covers 13 residues. Germline values: CDR1 ENHRY, CDR2 SYGVKD. V was pared by 4 bases and J by 4 bases, with 9 bases between. CDR3 nucleotides: TGTGCCATCAGTGTCGGGTATCCAGATACGCAGTATTTT. Its protein is CAISVGYPDTQYF.

The chain carries TRBV5-5 and TRBJ2-7; maybe TRBD1 (6 bases). The CDR3 consists of 14 residues. Deletions cut 0 bases from V and 2 bases from J, with 9 bases between. Germline V gene lookup returns CDR1 SGHKS and CDR2 YYEKEE (reference sequence). CDR3 in amino acids: CASSLGQEAYEQYF. The CDR3, as DNA: TGTGCCAGCAGCTTGGGACAGGAAGCCTACGAGCAGTACTTC.

The chain has TRBV7-2 and TRBJ2-1, with 13 bases aligning to TRBD2. The germline CDR1 and CDR2 sequences are SGHTA and FQGNSA. The length of the CDR3 is 17 residues. V shed 3 bases, J shed 5 bases, and the junction held 7 bases outside the gene matches. The CDR3 here is CASSLVGTSGTHNEQFF. DNA for the CDR3: TGTGCCAGCAGCTTGGTTGGGACTAGCGGGACTCACAATGAGCAGTTCTTC.

Only a few counts were recorded for this clone. V is TRBV28 and J is TRBJ1-2; no firm D call. Trimming left V 1 base short and J 8 bases short, with 8 bases between. This CDR3 spans 12 amino acids. The germline gives CDR1 MDHEN, CDR2 SYDVKM. The CDR3 nucleotides read TGTGCCAGCAGTTTATACCCGGAGGGCTACACCTTC. It codes for CASSLYPEGYTF.

V and J are TRBV7-8 and TRBJ1-1; 8 nucleotides line up with TRBD1. The CDR3 covers 14 residues. V lost 2 bases and J lost 4; bases outside the gene matches: 3. Germline V lookup: CDR1 SGHVS, CDR2 FQNEAQ. The CDR3 spells CASSLQGASTEAFF. As DNA, the CDR3 is TGTGCCAGCAGCTTACAGGGGGCGTCCACTGAAGCTTTCTTT.

The chain uses TRBV30 and TRBJ1-1; weak D call: TRBD1 (5 bases). CDR1 is GTSNPN and CDR2 is SVGIG in the germline V gene (reference sequence). This CDR3 comprises 11 residues. V gave up 3 bases and J gave up 11 bases, with 13 bases separating them. CDR3 DNA: TGTGCCTGGAGCCGGGGCCAAAGGGCTTTCTTT. Translated: CAWSRGQRAFF.

The V call is TRBV5-6, the J call TRBJ1-5; TRBD1 might be the D (6 bases). Germline V gene sequence: CDR1 SGHDT, CDR2 YYEEEE. The CDR3 covers 15 residues. Deletions cut 0 bases from V and 3 bases from J, with 10 bases between. The CDR3 protein is CASSLARGHNQPQHF. Here the CDR3 DNA reads TGTGCCAGCAGCTTGGCAAGGGGACACAATCAGCCCCAGCATTTT.

This clone is a singleton in its sample. CDR3 DNA: TGTGCCAGCTCCCAGGACAGGGTTGAGGACGAGCAGTACTTC. Its translation: CASSQDRVEDEQYF. The chain has TRBV18 and TRBJ2-7; 8 bases map to TRBD1. The CDR3 totals 14 residues. V was clipped by 6 bases and J by 5 bases; unmatched bases: 9. The germline V gene has CDR1 KGHSH and CDR2 LQKENI.

The chain combines TRBV29-1 with TRBJ1-2; the D gene is possibly TRBD1 (6 bases). V shed 7 bases and J shed 7 bases, with 16 bases lying between them. CDR1 and CDR2 from the germline V gene are SQVTM and ANQGSEA. The CDR3 sequence is 12 residues long. As DNA, the CDR3 is TGCAGCGGGGGACACCCCGTCATTGGCTACACCTTC. This translates into CSGGHPVIGYTF.

V usage is TRBV4-3 and J usage is TRBJ1-2; 7 nucleotides line up with TRBD1. Germline trimming cut 8 bases from V and 7 bases from J; bases unmatched to any gene: 10. This CDR3 region has 13 residues. Germline values: CDR1 LGHNA, CDR2 YSLEER. CDR3 sequence reads: CASQRKGASGYTF. The CDR3 nucleotides are TGCGCCAGCCAGCGTAAGGGGGCTAGTGGCTACACCTTC.

The chain recombines TRBV5-1 with TRBJ2-1, with 12 bases that match TRBD1. With 4 bases clipped from V and 6 bases from J, the junction kept 11 bases outside the gene matches. Germline V gives CDR1 SGHRS, CDR2 YFSETQ. The CDR3 totals 17 residues. CDR3: CASSPGQGAKISNEQFF. CDR3 bases: TGCGCCAGCAGCCCGGGACAGGGGGCGAAAATTTCCAATGAGCAGTTCTTC.

The V call is TRBV6-5, the J call TRBJ1-6; possibly TRBD1 for D (6 bases). Trimming cost V 5 bases and J 3 bases, with 11 bases left between them. The CDR3 consists of 15 residues. CDR1 MNHEY and CDR2 SVGAGI come from the germline V gene. As DNA, the CDR3 is TGTGCCAGCAGTCTAAACAGGGTCTATAATTCACCCCTCCACTTT. Its translation is CASSLNRVYNSPLHF.

V is TRBV18 and J is TRBJ2-5, with 8 positions matching TRBD2. With 0 bases clipped from V and 5 bases from J, the junction kept 2 bases outside the gene matches. The CDR3 contains 14 residues. From germline, CDR1 is KGHSH and CDR2 LQKENI. The DNA of the CDR3 is TGTGCCAGCTCACCACCTAGCGGGGCGGAGACCCAGTACTTC. Amino acids: CASSPPSGAETQYF.

The chain uses TRBV3-1 (or the pseudogene TRBV3-2) and TRBJ1-2; D unclear. The CDR3 totals 12 residues. Germline V gives CDR1 LGHDT, CDR2 YNNKEL (reference sequence). The germline V and J ends were trimmed by 4 bases and 4 bases, with 7 bases remaining between them. The CDR3 loop is CASSRTTYGYTF. The DNA for the CDR3 is TGTGCCAGCAGCCGCACAACCTATGGCTACACCTTC.

The sample holds a few counts of this clone. This chain uses TRBV12-2 with TRBJ1-4; the table's D call TRBD1 went unverified against the DNA. TRBV12-2 has pseudogene status. There are 15 residues in the CDR3. The CDR3 loop is CASRSLTATNEKLFF. The CDR3, as DNA: TGTGCAAGTCGCTCCCTGACAGCAACTAATGAAAAACTGTTTTTT.

J is TRBJ1-2 and V is TRBV28, with 10 positions matching TRBD1. This CDR3 has 15 amino acids. V lost 4 bases, J lost 8 bases, and 10 bases stayed unmatched. In germline, CDR1 is MDHEN, CDR2 SYDVKM. DNA of the CDR3: TGTGCCAGCAGTTCTCCCGGGACAGGGGTTGGAGGCTACACCTTC. Translating it yields CASSSPGTGVGGYTF.

This chain links TRBV19 with TRBJ2-7; TRBD2 matches 9 bases. J was trimmed by 2 bases and V by 7 bases; bases with no gene match: 9. The CDR3 has 15 residues. Germline V gives CDR1 LNHDA, CDR2 SQIVND (reference sequence). DNA of the CDR3: TGTGCCAGTACTAAAAAGGTAGCGGGAGCCTACGAGCAGTACTTC. Its protein is CASTKKVAGAYEQYF.

V is TRBV28 and J is TRBJ2-1, with TRBD2 matching 12 bases. CDR3 length: 18 residues. V gave up 1 base and J gave up 0 bases; unmatched junction bases: 4. CDR1 is MDHEN, CDR2 SYDVKM, per germline. The CDR3: CASSLFEGLAGSYNEQFF. The CDR3 region has the DNA TGTGCCAGCAGTTTATTCGAGGGACTAGCGGGCTCCTACAATGAGCAGTTCTTC.

The chain links TRBV19 to TRBJ1-5; the D gene is possibly TRBD1 (6 bases). The germline V gene encodes CDR1 LNHDA and CDR2 SQIVND (reference sequence). Trimming pared 6 bases from V and 9 bases from J, leaving 12 bases between. The CDR3 loop spans 12 amino acids. CDR3 sequence (DNA): TGTGCCAGTAGGGCACAGGGAGGGCCCCAGCATTTT. The encoded protein is CASRAQGGPQHF.